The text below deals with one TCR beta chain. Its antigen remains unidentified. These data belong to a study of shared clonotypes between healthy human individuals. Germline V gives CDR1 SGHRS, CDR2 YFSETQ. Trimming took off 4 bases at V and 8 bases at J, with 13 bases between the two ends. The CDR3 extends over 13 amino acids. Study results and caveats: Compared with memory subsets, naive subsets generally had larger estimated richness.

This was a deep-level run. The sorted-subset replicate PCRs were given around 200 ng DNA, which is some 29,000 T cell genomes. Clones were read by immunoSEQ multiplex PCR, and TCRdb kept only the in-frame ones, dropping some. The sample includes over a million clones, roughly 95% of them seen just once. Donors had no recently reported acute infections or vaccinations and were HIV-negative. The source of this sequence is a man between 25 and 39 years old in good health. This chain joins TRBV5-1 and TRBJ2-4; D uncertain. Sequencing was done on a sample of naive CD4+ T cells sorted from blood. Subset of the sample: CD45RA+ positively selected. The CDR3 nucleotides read TGCGCCAGCAGCAAAGACCAGACGCACATTCAGTACTTC. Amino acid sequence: CASSKDQTHIQYF.